The clone carrying this T cell receptor (beta chain) was seen a handful of times. As processed by the authors: From reference gene primer amplification, estimates of nucleated cell counts were derived. TCRdb keeps only in-frame clones here, not all; method: immunoSEQ multiplex PCR. V and J calls and clone size are copied from that table; D and trimming were computed from the DNA. The top ten hold 15% to 20% of the sample, which has around 23,000 clones, 70% to 90% seen once. This entry comes from a study of blood T cell repertoires in COVID-19. Overall study context: Acute-phase and convalescent COVID-19 samples originated in the United States, Italy and Spain. Nucleic acid was either cDNA or gDNA, and it came from T cells, B-cell-depleted T cells, or PBMCs.

CDR1 is SSHAT and CDR2 is FNYEAQ in the germline V gene (reference sequence). The CDR3 extends over 13 amino acids. Trimming removed 5 bases at V and 6 bases at J, with 11 bases between. This TCR came from a human donor with acute or convalescent COVID-19. The donor label of this sample is uncertain. The chain joins TRBV7-7 to TRBJ2-1, with D maybe TRBD2 (5 bases). Sequenced input: peripheral blood. The CDR3 spells CASSPGIGNEQFF. The CDR3, as DNA: TGTGCCAGCAGCCCCGGGATTGGCAATGAGCAGTTCTTC.